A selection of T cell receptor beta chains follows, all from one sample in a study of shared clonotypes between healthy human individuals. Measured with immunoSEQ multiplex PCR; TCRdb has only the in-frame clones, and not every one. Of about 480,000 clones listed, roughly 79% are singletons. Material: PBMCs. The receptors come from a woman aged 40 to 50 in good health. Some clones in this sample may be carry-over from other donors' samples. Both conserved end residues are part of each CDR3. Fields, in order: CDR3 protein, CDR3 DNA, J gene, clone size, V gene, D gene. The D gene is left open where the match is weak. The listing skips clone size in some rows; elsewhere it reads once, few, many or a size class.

CASSQDSWSYNEQFF TGCGCCAGCAGCCAAGATTCTTGGTCCTACAATGAGCAGTTCTTC TRBJ2-1 - TRBV4-3 -
CASSATGGETQYF TGCGCCAGCAGCGCAACAGGGGGGGAGACCCAGTACTTC TRBJ2-5 once TRBV5-1 TRBD1
CASSPRVRDGNIQYF TGTGCCAGTAGTCCCCGGGTCAGGGATGGAAACATTCAGTACTTC TRBJ2-4 - TRBV19 -
CASSAFLGTDTQYF TGTGCCAGCAGCGCCTTTTTGGGCACAGATACGCAGTATTTT TRBJ2-3 - TRBV9 -
CASSPTGLRSYEQYF TGCGCCAGCAGCCCCACGGGACTGCGCTCCTACGAGCAGTACTTC TRBJ2-7 - TRBV5-1 -
CASSEKAQGGRAEAFF TGTGCCAGCAGTGAAAAAGCACAAGGGGGCAGAGCTGAAGCTTTCTTT TRBJ1-1 - TRBV6-1 TRBD1
CAISRDTDSYGYTF TGTGCCATCAGTCGGGACACCGACAGCTATGGCTACACCTTC TRBJ1-2 - TRBV10-3 -
CASSFPGNEQYF TGTGCCAGCAGCTTTCCAGGGAACGAGCAGTACTTC TRBJ2-7 - TRBV7-9 -
CAWSASQNSPLHF TGTGCCTGGAGTGCGAGTCAGAATTCACCCCTCCACTTT TRBJ1-6 - TRBV30 -
CAWNTGSQPQHF TGTGCCTGGAATACAGGGTCTCAGCCCCAGCATTTT TRBJ1-5 few TRBV30 -
CASSVGSRIDEQFF TGTGCCAGCAGCGTAGGTAGCAGGATCGATGAGCAGTTCTTC TRBJ2-1 - TRBV9 -
CASSQIGRGRKNEQYF TGTGCCAGCAGCCAAATTGGTCGCGGGAGGAAGAACGAGCAGTACTTC TRBJ2-7 - TRBV14 TRBD2
CASSLGTSLSTDTQYF TGTGCCAGCAGTTTAGGGACTAGCCTTAGCACAGATACGCAGTATTTT TRBJ2-3 many TRBV27 TRBD2
CASSFRDSSYNEQFF TGTGCCAGCAGCTTCCGGGACTCTTCCTACAATGAGCAGTTCTTC TRBJ2-1 - TRBV5-8 -
CASSITIMNTEAFF TGTGCCAGTAGTATTACGATTATGAACACTGAAGCTTTCTTT TRBJ1-1 few TRBV19 -
CASSSLWAGRGGLRQETQYF TGTGCCAGCAGTTCCTTGTGGGCAGGGAGAGGGGGTCTGAGGCAAGAGACCCAGTACTTC TRBJ2-5 - TRBV28 -
CASSVAGDTGELFF TGTGCCAGCAGCGTGGCAGGGGACACCGGGGAGCTGTTTTTT TRBJ2-2 - TRBV9 -
CASSHRTGNSNSPLHF TGCGCCAGCAGCCACCGGACAGGGAATAGTAATTCACCCCTCCACTTT TRBJ1-6 few TRBV4-1 TRBD1
CASRTENTGELFF TGCGCCAGCAGAACGGAGAACACCGGGGAGCTGTTTTTT TRBJ2-2 - TRBV5-1 -
CASSTLQPQHF TGTGCCAGCAGTACTCTTCAGCCCCAGCATTTT TRBJ1-5 - TRBV28 -
CASSLTELYGNTIYF TGTGCCAGCTCACTGACAGAATTATATGGAAACACCATATATTTT TRBJ1-3 - TRBV18 -
CASSPGTSAKETQYF TGTGCCAGCAGCCCGGGGACTAGCGCAAAAGAGACCCAGTACTTC TRBJ2-5 few TRBV5-4 TRBD2
CASQGGADTQYF TGTGCCAGCCAGGGAGGGGCAGATACGCAGTATTTT TRBJ2-3 - TRBV28 TRBD2
CASTPGTAGSTDTQYF TGTGCCAGCACCCCGGGGACAGCGGGGAGCACAGATACGCAGTATTTT TRBJ2-3 - TRBV7-9 -
CASSRLANSNQPQHF TGTGCCAGCAGCCGTCTGGCCAATAGCAATCAGCCCCAGCATTTT TRBJ1-5 many TRBV7-2 -
CASSYSRRAYEQYF TGTGCCAGCAGTTACTCGAGGCGGGCCTACGAGCAGTACTTC TRBJ2-7 - TRBV6-5 -
CASRPGGGDSPLHF TGTGCCAGCCGCCCAGGGGGAGGGGATTCACCCCTCCACTTT TRBJ1-6 - TRBV7-9 TRBD1
CASIGGQTYEQYF TGTGCCAGCATCGGGGGACAAACCTACGAGCAGTACTTC TRBJ2-7 once TRBV28 -
CASTSSSGANVLTF TGTGCCAGCACCTCTAGCTCTGGGGCCAACGTCCTGACTTTC TRBJ2-6 once TRBV7-3 -
CASSPGQGANEQFF TGTGCCAGCAGCCCGGGACAGGGGGCTAATGAGCAGTTCTTC TRBJ2-1 - TRBV11-3 TRBD1
CASSIEDREPTKNRALYF TGTGCCAGTAGTATAGAGGATAGGGAGCCTACAAAGAACAGGGCATTGTACTTC TRBJ2-5 - TRBV19 -
CAWSEGQLSGNTIYF TGTGCCTGGAGTGAAGGACAGCTCTCTGGAAACACCATATATTTT TRBJ1-3 - TRBV30 -
CASSLGSGALSFGYTF TGTGCCAGCAGCCTAGGCTCGGGGGCTCTATCCTTTGGCTACACCTTC TRBJ1-2 - TRBV7-2 -
CASSEALPGLLNEQFF TGTGCCAGCAGTGAAGCGCTCCCGGGACTTTTAAATGAGCAGTTCTTC TRBJ2-1 - TRBV2 -
CASSLAIDSNTGELFF TGCGCCAGCAGCTTGGCCATAGACTCGAACACCGGGGAGCTGTTTTTT TRBJ2-2 - TRBV5-1 -
CASSFPSGRGAGELFF TGTGCCAGCAGCTTCCCTAGCGGGAGAGGGGCCGGGGAGCTGTTTTTT TRBJ2-2 - TRBV5-4 TRBD2
CASSIGMLNTEAFF TGTGCCAGTAGTATCGGGATGCTGAACACTGAAGCTTTCTTT TRBJ1-1 - TRBV19 -
CSVGQPLQQAFF TGCAGCGTTGGACAGCCGCTTCAGCAAGCTTTCTTT TRBJ1-1 - TRBV29-1 -
CASSFQTGVPETQYF TGTGCCAGTAGCTTCCAGACAGGGGTGCCAGAGACCCAGTACTTC TRBJ2-5 - TRBV19 TRBD1
CAWAGWRGFTDTQYF TGTGCCTGGGCTGGGTGGCGGGGGTTCACAGATACGCAGTATTTT TRBJ2-3 - TRBV30 TRBD2
CASSRTRNTEAFF TGTGCCAGCAGCCGAACAAGGAACACTGAAGCTTTCTTT TRBJ1-1 few TRBV7-9 -
CASSAPEGGDIF TGTGCCAGTAGTGCCCCGGAAGGGGGCGACATCTTC TRBJ2-1 - TRBV19 TRBD1
CASSPAGGFQGEQFF TGTGCCAGCAGCCCTGCGGGAGGGTTCCAGGGTGAGCAGTTCTTC TRBJ2-1 - TRBV28 TRBD2
CASSFGGNRAKNIQYF TGTGCCAGCAGTTTCGGGGGGAATAGAGCCAAAAACATTCAGTACTTC TRBJ2-4 many TRBV28 TRBD2
CAWRDRVSTDTQYF TGTGCCTGGAGAGACAGGGTTAGCACAGATACGCAGTATTTT TRBJ2-3 - TRBV30 TRBD1
CASSTRGLGTEAFF TGCGCCAGCAGCACCAGGGGGTTAGGGACTGAAGCTTTCTTT TRBJ1-1 few TRBV5-1 TRBD1
CASSLLETQYF TGTGCCAGCAGCTTACTAGAGACCCAGTACTTC TRBJ2-5 - TRBV7-9 -
CASSLLQTYEQFF TGTGCCAGCAGTTTATTACAGACGTATGAGCAGTTCTTC TRBJ2-1 - TRBV27 -
CASSESQVRYTDTQYF TGTGCCAGCAGTGAATCTCAGGTAAGATACACAGATACGCAGTATTTT TRBJ2-3 few TRBV25-1 -
CASSRGLNNEQFF TGTGCCAGCAGCCGTGGACTTAACAATGAGCAGTTCTTC TRBJ2-1 - TRBV5-4 -
CASSLRGTEAFF TGTGCCAGCAGCTTAAGGGGTACTGAAGCTTTCTTT TRBJ1-1 - TRBV7-9 -
CASSLGWVQPQHF TGTGCCAGCAGCTTAGGATGGGTTCAGCCCCAGCATTTT TRBJ1-5 - TRBV7-9 -
CASSPTGTSGYEQYF TGTGCCAGCAGTCCCACCGGGACTAGCGGGTACGAGCAGTACTTC TRBJ2-7 - TRBV28 TRBD2
CASSSGLAGEETQYF TGCGCCAGCAGCTCGGGACTAGCGGGAGAAGAGACCCAGTACTTC TRBJ2-5 once TRBV5-1 TRBD2
CASSPGQGGSPLHF TGCGCCAGCAGCCCGGGACAGGGAGGTTCACCCCTCCACTTT TRBJ1-6 few TRBV5-1 TRBD1
CASSSRDRGPGELFF TGCGCCAGCAGCTCTAGGGACAGGGGCCCCGGGGAGCTGTTTTTT TRBJ2-2 - TRBV5-1 TRBD1
CASAPGQGLAKNIQYF TGTGCCAGCGCCCCTGGACAGGGACTAGCCAAAAACATTCAGTACTTC TRBJ2-4 - TRBV28 TRBD1
CASSSPGRNQPQHF TGTGCCAGCAGTTCCCCAGGGCGCAATCAGCCCCAGCATTTT TRBJ1-5 - TRBV27 -
CAISEYASGRRADTQYF TGTGCCATCAGTGAGTACGCTAGCGGGAGGAGGGCAGATACGCAGTATTTT TRBJ2-3 many TRBV10-3 TRBD2
CASSLLQGGETQYF TGTGCCAGCAGCCTCTTGCAGGGGGGAGAGACCCAGTACTTC TRBJ2-5 few TRBV28 -